This T cell receptor beta chain is drawn from a study of regulatory T cells in long-lasting Graves disease. The time point is: persistent/refractory GD, antithyroid drugs over 5 years with positive TRAb. The TCR library was made from RNA that had been extracted from PBMCs in TRIzol. Construction of TCR beta libraries relied on iRepertoire HTBI primers and on Arm-PCR targeting CDR3 regions. TCRdb used MiXCR to reprocess the multiplex PCR reads, holding one entry per CDR3 protein. The sample includes about 400,000 distinct CDR3 sequences, 20% of them seen just once. Trimming shortened V by 3 bases and J by 3 bases, and 13 bases separated the two germline ends. This CDR3 has 14 amino acids. Looked up from germline, CDR1 is SGHKS and CDR2 is YYEKEE (reference sequence).

The chain uses TRBV5-5 and TRBJ2-7; D may be TRBD2 (6 bases). The material was peripheral blood mononuclear cells (PBMCs), obtained when the disease was refractory, from a patient treated with antithyroid drugs. The clonotype was recovered from a female donor with Graves disease. CDR3 amino acids: CASSWASGGYEQYF. The CDR3 bases are TGTGCCAGCAGCTGGGCATCCGGGGGCTACGAGCAGTACTTC.